The subject of this entry is one T cell receptor (beta chain). Its binding antigen is unknown. Base quality data are lacking; no much larger clone is found one base away. Taken with the paper, the label for time point translates to: baseline before first vaccination. Vaccinee samples came from UK trials COV001 and COV002, including a single-blind randomized controlled phase 2/3 trial of AZD1222 (ChAdOx1 nCoV-19) in healthy adults. For TCRbeta chain sequencing, PBMC samples were collected from trial participants at day 0 and at day 28 after the second dose. The trim is 5 bases for V and 4 bases for J, with a gap of 14 bases between the germline ends. The CDR3, cysteine through phenylalanine, is 14 amino acids long. Only the CDR3 part of the read is kept: 42 bases, read in frame from the first base. The germline V gene specifies SGHVS as CDR1 and FNYEAQ as CDR2. The sample originates from a study of T cell responses to AZD1222 COVID-19 vaccine (dated by TCRdb to 2020 to 2022). Broadly, across the study: AZD1222 recipients whose second dose came at about 4 weeks and those whose second dose came at about 12 weeks were combined into one group, since spike-specific TCR depth and breadth did not differ between the two schedules. Trial participants were enrolled by age into subgroups of 18-55, 56-69 and 70-plus years, and 148, 28 and 57 TCR-sequenced participants, respectively, were included in these subgroups. A total of approximately 250 trial participants underwent TCR sequencing, of whom roughly 210 had received two doses of AZD1222 and 26 had received two doses of the MenACWY control vaccine.

Overall study results and their limits: In the small 56-69-year group, the increase in depth fell short of significance, most likely because of low power. Spike-specific TCR breadth and depth rose significantly after two AZD1222 doses compared with day 0 and with MenACWY recipients. The vaccine-associated CD4 TCRs covered the entire spike protein, and the dominant responses fell in regions 160-218 and 743-854. Reportedly, close to half of the unique spike-specific TCRs recognized epitopes lying outside the regions that are mutated in the B.1.351 and B.1.1.7 variants. Participants were mostly white British, with more females than males. The authors suggested clonal diversity may have been underestimated. Conclusions about previously exposed vaccinees are limited, since just a handful of AZD1222 recipients were seropositive for SARS-CoV-2 at baseline. No day 14 peak-response samples were available, so repertoires were characterized only after the peak T cell response.

The CDR3 regions of human TCRbeta chains were subjected to immunosequencing. The study's processing was this. TCRs in the repertoires were compared against a reference library of SARS-CoV-2-specific TCRs that had been generated with the MIRA antigen-specificity platform. Breadth was defined as the fraction of unique TCRs that were SARS-CoV-2-associated, and depth was defined as the fraction of total T cells that were SARS-CoV-2-associated. Using the MIRA data, each spike-specific TCR was assigned both to the spike region to which the TCR was reactive and to a CD4 or CD8 class. Log10-transformed breadth and depth values were compared by one-way ANOVA with Sidak's multiple comparisons tests. This immuneACCESS table, as held by TCRdb, lists in-frame sequences with V and J called but not all clones. Of the missing ones, under half trace to an unresolved V gene in checked studies; the others have no known cause. Clone size and the V and J calls come from that table; the DNA yielded D and trimming. The sample data list 70,000 or so clones, and 60% to 85% of these were observed just once. The top ten clones comprise around 10% of the sample.

This receptor was obtained from an adult in good health. The source material was peripheral blood, sampled on day 0 of AZD1222 vaccination. The chain is made from TRBV7-6 and TRBJ2-5; the best D guess is TRBD1, with 5 bases matching. For the CDR3, the sequence is CASSPNTGLETQYF. The DNA sequence is given as TGTGCCAGCAGCCCTAACACAGGCTTAGAGACCCAGTACTTC.